A selection of T cell receptor beta chains follows, all from one sample in a study of blood T cell repertoires in COVID-19. Sequencing used immunoSEQ multiplex PCR; TCRdb keeps in-frame clones, though not all of them. The sample has under 300,000 clones, about four fifths seen once. The sample was peripheral blood. These receptors all stem from a woman between 45 and 60 years old who had recovered from COVID-19. The CDR3 runs from the conserved cysteine through the conserved F or W. The order of the fields is J gene, clone size, D gene, V gene, CDR3 DNA, CDR3 protein. D genes are given only for firm matches. Only part of the rows carry a size: once, few, many, or a class if the clone is expanded.

TRBJ2-3 many TRBD2 TRBV19 TGTGCCAGTAGTCGGACTAGCGGGAGCCCAGATACGCAGTATTTT CASSRTSGSPDTQYF
TRBJ2-3 - TRBD1 TRBV29-1 TGCAGCGTCGACGAGAAACAGGGGGCCCACACAGATACGCAGTATTTT CSVDEKQGAHTDTQYF
TRBJ2-7 - TRBD1 TRBV28 TGTGCCAGCAACCAACCGGGACAGACCTACGAGCAGTACTTC CASNQPGQTYEQYF
TRBJ1-6 - - TRBV4-3 TGCGCCAGCAGACGCGACAGGAATTCACCCCTCCACTTT CASRRDRNSPLHF
TRBJ2-5 - TRBD2 TRBV5-1 TGCGCCAGCAGCTTAGGACACGGGAGGGAGACCCAGTACTTC CASSLGHGRETQYF
TRBJ2-2 - TRBD2 TRBV7-2 TGTGCCAGCAGGGTTGGACTAGCGGGGGGGCGTGGCACCGGGGAGCTGTTTTTT CASRVGLAGGRGTGELFF
TRBJ1-1 few TRBD1 TRBV28 TGTGCCAGCAGTCCACCCCGACAGGGGGTTGTGAACACTGAAGCTTTCTTT CASSPPRQGVVNTEAFF
TRBJ1-5 - - TRBV6-5 TGTGCCAGCACCGAACACCCAGGGAAACAGCCCCAGCATTTT CASTEHPGKQPQHF
TRBJ1-3 - TRBD1 TRBV11-2 TGTGCCAGCAGCCCCCACCCTCAGGGGGCTGGTCTCGGAGACACCATATATTTT CASSPHPQGAGLGDTIYF
TRBJ1-2 - TRBD1 TRBV6-6 TGTGCCAGCAGGCCCGGGACAGGGTCCAACTATGGCTACACCTTC CASRPGTGSNYGYTF
TRBJ1-2 - - TRBV5-3 TGTGCCAGAAGCTTGGACAGGCCGCTCTTTAACTATGGCTACACCTTC CARSLDRPLFNYGYTF
TRBJ2-5 - TRBD1 TRBV6-2/TRBV6-3 TGTGCCAGCAGTGCAAAAGGCAGGGGGCCGAGGGAGACCCAGTACTTC CASSAKGRGPRETQYF
TRBJ1-1 - - TRBV19 TGTGCCAGTAGAGGGGGGGGCACTGAAGCTTTCTTT CASRGGGTEAFF
TRBJ2-5 - TRBD2 TRBV5-5 TGTGCCAGCAGCCTAGCGGTTGACACCCAGTACTTC CASSLAVDTQYF
TRBJ2-2 - TRBD2 TRBV5-1 TGCGCCAGCAGCTTGATGGTTTCTAGCGGGAGGCGGAACACCGGGGAGCTGTTTTTT CASSLMVSSGRRNTGELFF
TRBJ2-3 - TRBD2 TRBV7-3 TGTGCCAGCAGCTTACGCTTAGCGGGGGCCACAGATACGCAGTATTTT CASSLRLAGATDTQYF
TRBJ2-5 - TRBD1 TRBV28 TGTGCCAGCAGGTCGGGACAGGGCCAAGAGACCCAGTACTTC CASRSGQGQETQYF
TRBJ2-7 - - TRBV7-2 TGTGCCAGCAGCTTTTACACGGACATCTACGAGCAGTACTTC CASSFYTDIYEQYF
TRBJ2-5 - - TRBV21-1 TGTGCCAGCCCCGAAGTCGCAGGCCAAGAGACCCAGTACTTC CASPEVAGQETQYF
TRBJ2-2 - - TRBV30 TGTGCCTGGAAGCGCCCCGACAGCACCGGGGAGCTGTTTTTT CAWKRPDSTGELFF
TRBJ2-5 - TRBD1 TRBV5-5 TGTGCCAGCAGCAACGGGACAGGGAGACGAGAGACCCAGTACTTC CASSNGTGRRETQYF
TRBJ2-1 - TRBD2 TRBV2 TGTGCCAGCAGTGAAGCGCTAGCGGGAAGCAATGAGCAGTTCTTC CASSEALAGSNEQFF
TRBJ2-7 - TRBD2 TRBV3-1/TRBV3-2 TGTGCCAGCAGCCAAGAGTCTAGCGGGAGCGTCTCCTACGAGCAGTACTTC CASSQESSGSVSYEQYF
TRBJ1-2 - TRBD1 TRBV28 TGTGCCAGCAGTGGGGGACAGAGCTATGGCTACACCTTC CASSGGQSYGYTF
TRBJ1-5 few - TRBV5-6 TGTGCCAGCAGTCTGAGCAATCAGCCCCAGCATTTT CASSLSNQPQHF
TRBJ1-5 once - TRBV7-2 TGTGCCAGCAGCTTAACATTTCAGCCCCAGCATTTT CASSLTFQPQHF
TRBJ1-1 once TRBD1 TRBV13 TGTGCCAGCAGCGATCTACAGGGGGCCCCGAATGAAGCTTTCTTT CASSDLQGAPNEAFF
TRBJ2-1 - TRBD2 TRBV3-1/TRBV3-2 TGTGCCAGCAGCCAGGGGTCGGTAGCGGGAGCCCCCTACAATGAGCAGTTCTTC CASSQGSVAGAPYNEQFF
TRBJ2-1 - TRBD2 TRBV4-2 TGTGCCAGCAGCCTTCTAAGCGGGAGAGAAGTATACAATGAGCAGTTCTTC CASSLLSGREVYNEQFF
TRBJ2-5 - TRBD2 TRBV19 TGTGCCAGTAGTATAGACTTGCGGGGGGAGACCCAGTACTTC CASSIDLRGETQYF
TRBJ2-7 - - TRBV30 TGTGCCTGGGGAGGGAGCCGGAGCGCCTACGAGCAGTACTTC CAWGGSRSAYEQYF
TRBJ2-7 - - TRBV20-1 TGCAGTGCCCCACTGAGGGAGCAGTACTTC CSAPLREQYF
TRBJ1-1 - TRBD1 TRBV19 TGTGCCAGTAGTATACGGGACAGGGTGGTCACTGAAGCTTTCTTT CASSIRDRVVTEAFF
TRBJ1-4 - TRBD1 TRBV4-3 TGCGCCAGCAGCCTCGGAGAGGGACAGGGGAACGAAAAACTGTTTTTT CASSLGEGQGNEKLFF
TRBJ1-3 - - TRBV5-4 TGTGCCAGCAGCTTACAGGGAGTTGCGGGAAACACCATATATTTT CASSLQGVAGNTIYF
TRBJ1-5 - TRBD1 TRBV28 TGTGCCAGCAGTTTATCTTCCTGGGACAGGGTGTATCAGCCCCAGCATTTT CASSLSSWDRVYQPQHF
TRBJ2-3 - - TRBV7-9 TGTGCCAGCAGCCTTACCCCGGGACTCCGGTTTTCGCAGTATTTT CASSLTPGLRFSQYF
TRBJ1-1 - - TRBV7-9 TGTGCCAGCAGCTTAGAGGTGGGCAGGGGGAACACTGAAGCTTTCTTT CASSLEVGRGNTEAFF
TRBJ2-3 - TRBD2 TRBV9 TGTGCCAGCAGCGTACAAGGACTAGCGGGGGTTGATACGCAGTATTTT CASSVQGLAGVDTQYF
TRBJ2-3 - TRBD2 TRBV6-5 TGTGCCAGCAACCCCGGGACTAGCGGCACAGATACGCAGTATTTT CASNPGTSGTDTQYF
TRBJ2-7 - TRBD2 TRBV6-2/TRBV6-3 TGTGCCAGCAGCGCACTAGCGGGGGAAACCTACGAGCAGTACTTC CASSALAGETYEQYF
TRBJ1-1 - - TRBV12-3/TRBV12-4 TGTGCCAGCAGTTTAAGCCTCACTGAAGCTTTCTTT CASSLSLTEAFF
TRBJ2-1 - TRBD2 TRBV19 TGTGCCAGTGGGACTAGCGGCAGCTCCTACAATGAGCAGTTCTTC CASGTSGSSYNEQFF
TRBJ1-4 - TRBD1 TRBV5-1 TGCGCCAGCAGCTTGGCAGGGGGAGAAGAAAAACTGTTTTTT CASSLAGGEEKLFF
TRBJ2-5 - TRBD2 TRBV4-2 TGTGCCAGCAGCCCATCTAGCGGGAGGAGGGTGGAGACCCAGTACTTC CASSPSSGRRVETQYF
TRBJ2-7 - TRBD1 TRBV5-1 TGCGCCAGCAGTAGTTTACAGGGGGGTTACGAGCAGTACTTC CASSSLQGGYEQYF
TRBJ2-2 - - TRBV3-1/TRBV3-2 TGTGCCAGCAGCCCCTCGGGCCTTAGGGCGGGCGGGGAGCTGTTTTTT CASSPSGLRAGGELFF
TRBJ2-1 - TRBD1 TRBV11-2 TGTGCCAGCAGCCCCCCCAGGGGGTTCAGTGAGCAGTTCTTC CASSPPRGFSEQFF
TRBJ1-6 many TRBD1 TRBV6-5 TGTGCCAGCAGTTACGAGGGCAGGGGGCGATCACCCCTCCACTTT CASSYEGRGRSPLHF
TRBJ2-5 - TRBD1 TRBV4-2 TGTGCCAGCAGCCCAGGACAGGGAGAAAAGACCCAGTACTTC CASSPGQGEKTQYF
TRBJ1-1 - TRBD1 TRBV5-1 TGCGCCAGCAGCTTGTGGCAGGGGGGAGTTGAAGCTTTCTTT CASSLWQGGVEAFF
TRBJ2-1 - TRBD1 TRBV7-6 TGTGCCAGCAGCCCGGGACAGGGTGGCTCCTACAATGAGCAGTTCTTC CASSPGQGGSYNEQFF
TRBJ1-5 - - TRBV28 TGTGCCAGCAGGGGAACGGGGGGCGACCAGCCCCAGCATTTT CASRGTGGDQPQHF
TRBJ2-1 - - TRBV7-3 TGTGCCAGCAGTCCAGTGGGCCCGACGGGGGAGCAGTTCTTC CASSPVGPTGEQFF
TRBJ1-1 - - TRBV5-4 TGTGCCAGCAGGGGGAGGGAGGCTGAAGCTTTCTTT CASRGREAEAFF
TRBJ1-6 few - TRBV6-6 TGTGCCAGCACCCCAAGGAGTGGGTCACCCCTCCACTTT CASTPRSGSPLHF
TRBJ1-2 - TRBD1 TRBV29-1 TGCAGACATTCCGGGACAGGGGGCTCTGGTGGCTACACCTTC CRHSGTGGSGGYTF
TRBJ1-3 - - TRBV4-3 TGCGCCAGCAGCCAGGGAGCACTGGGAAACACCATATATTTT CASSQGALGNTIYF
TRBJ1-1 - TRBD1 TRBV7-6 TGTGCCAGCTCCTTAAACAGGGGTGAAGCTTTCTTT CASSLNRGEAFF